Presented here are 7 T cell receptor beta chains from one specimen sequenced in a study of T-cell memory formation after mild COVID-19. TCRdb redid the calling of the 5' RACE reads with MiXCR, one entry per CDR3 protein. The sample holds around 180,000 distinct CDR3 sequences, 16% seen once. Sequenced sample: PBMCs or a T cell subset sorted from them (not recorded which). The receptor source for this set is an adult woman who had mild COVID-19 (a few samples of this study predate the infection). Cell type and time point are not known.

About this clonotype itself: One end of the junction fails to match germline, which may point to a read error. The V call is TRBV7-3, the J call TRBJ1-1; D remains ambiguous. This CDR3 is built from 14 residues. Germline V gene sequence: CDR1 SGHTA, CDR2 FQGTGA. The DNA for the CDR3 is TGTGCCAGCAGCCTAACCTCGAGTGGTACTGAAGCTTTCTTT. Protein sequence: CASSLTSSGTEAFF.

V usage is TRBV5-1 and J usage is TRBJ2-2; D is uncertain. Germline CDR1 and CDR2: SGHRS and YFSETQ. This CDR3 spans 15 amino acids. V lost 1 base and J lost 1, with 8 bases in between. The CDR3: CASSLTPGNTGELFF. CDR3 in DNA: TGCGCCAGCAGCTTGACCCCGGGGAACACCGGGGAGCTGTTTTTT.

The chain has TRBV12-3 or TRBV12-4 and TRBJ1-5; D call uncertain. V was pared by 3 bases and J by 7 bases, with 16 bases between. The CDR3 runs 15 residues. CDR3 sequence: CASSLGSTTGQPQHF. As DNA, the CDR3 is TGTGCCAGCAGTTTGGGCTCGACAACGGGCCAGCCCCAGCATTTT.

This clonotype was picked up a small number of times. The V call is TRBV12-3 or TRBV12-4, the J call TRBJ1-5; D remains ambiguous. V was cut by 6 bases and J by 1 base, with 13 bases left in between. The CDR3 extends over 15 amino acids. This CDR3 is CASSPGGRSNQPQHF. The CDR3 nucleotides read TGTGCCAGCAGCCCGGGAGGTAGAAGCAATCAGCCCCAGCATTTT.

In this sample, this clonotype turned up a few times. This chain links TRBV5-1 with TRBJ1-1, with 10 bases identical to TRBD1. Trimming cost V 4 bases and J 4 bases; bases outside gene matches: 10. The CDR3 extends over 16 amino acids. Germline V gene data show CDR1 as SGHRS and CDR2 as YFSETQ. In DNA form, the CDR3 reads TGCGCCAGCAGCCCTTGGACGGGACAGGGGATCACTGAAGCTTTCTTT. It encodes CASSPWTGQGITEAFF.

The V gene is TRBV5-1, the J gene TRBJ2-1; TRBD1 matches at 9 bases. Trimming took 4 bases from V and 7 from J; bases not matched to a gene: 6. The CDR3 has 14 amino acids. Germline V gives CDR1 SGHRS, CDR2 YFSETQ. CDR3 DNA: TGCGCCAGCAGCGAGACAGGGGGTGGGAATGAGCAGTTCTTC. As protein: CASSETGGGNEQFF.

This clonotype was counted only a few times. The J gene is TRBJ2-1, the V gene TRBV6-5; TRBD2 is a possible D gene (6 bases). Germline CDR1 reads MNHEY; CDR2 reads SVGAGI. V lost 6 bases and J lost 7, with 16 bases in between. This CDR3 has 14 amino acids. CDR3 amino acids: CASRPRDLNNEQFF. For the CDR3, the DNA is TGTGCCAGCAGACCAAGGGACTTAAATAATGAGCAGTTCTTC.